The 20 T cell receptor beta chains presented below share a single source sample, sequenced in a study of blood T cells in healthy people across ages (dated by TCRdb to the mid-2010s). The library was prepared using 5' RACE. Sequencing was carried out with an Illumina HiSeq 2500. A second about 7 to 12 cycle PCR used a sample-barcoded 5' primer and a J-beta primer mix. The public reads were reanalyzed by TCRdb: fastp trimming at Q25, MiXCR alignment, in-frame beta chains only. Records with the same CDR3 protein are collapsed into one entry carrying the most frequent genes and DNA. The sample table lists 550,000 to 750,000 distinct CDR3 sequences, under 25% of them with a count of one. The ten top clones hold roughly 3.4% of the sample. The sample was blood. The receptors were sampled from an older man in good health.

In this sample, this clonotype turned up many times. The CDR3 loop reads CATGTSEETQYF. The CDR3 DNA follows: TGTGCCACCGGGACTAGCGAAGAGACCCAGTACTTC. The gene calls are TRBV10-3 and TRBJ2-5, with TRBD2 matching over 10 bases. The CDR3 is made up of 12 amino acids. The trim removed 10 bases at V and 3 bases at J, leaving 2 bases unmatched. Per germline, CDR1 ENHRY and CDR2 SYGVKD.

This clonotype was seen only a few times. The rearrangement links TRBV20-1 to TRBJ1-2, with no clear D. Trimming stripped 1 base from V and 1 base from J, with 7 bases between. CDR1 is DFQATT, CDR2 SNEGSKA, per germline (reference sequence). There are 13 residues in the CDR3. CDR3 residues: CSARGPSNYGYTF. The DNA for the CDR3 is TGCAGTGCTAGAGGTCCCAGTAACTATGGCTACACCTTC.

For the CDR3, the DNA is TGTGCCAGCAGCAATTACAGGGGTTCCTACGAGCAGTACTTC. Encoded protein: CASSNYRGSYEQYF. The chain carries TRBV6-2 or TRBV6-3 and TRBJ2-7, with 7 nucleotides matching TRBD1. Germline V gene sequence: CDR1 MNHEY, CDR2 SVGEGT. V lost 6 bases, J lost 1 base, and 6 bases stayed unmatched. The CDR3 is 14 amino acids.

The chain carries TRBV10-2 and TRBJ2-3; 9 bases line up with TRBD2. J gave up 1 base and V 3 bases, and 2 bases lay outside the gene matches. The CDR3 has 15 amino acids. The germline CDR1 and CDR2 sequences are WSHSY and SAAADI. CDR3 coding DNA: TGCGCCAGCAGTGAAGGCGGGAGGGGCACAGATACGCAGTATTTT. This codes for CASSEGGRGTDTQYF.

This clonotype has a count of ten or more. The CDR3 bases are TGTGCCAGCAGTCCGGGGGTGCGGGGCTACACCTTC. Amino acid sequence: CASSPGVRGYTF. This sequence joins TRBV28 and TRBJ1-2; possible D gene TRBD1, 5 bases. Per germline, CDR1 MDHEN and CDR2 SYDVKM. This CDR3 region has 12 residues. The ends were cut back, 5 bases at V and 8 bases at J, with 12 bases in the middle.

J is TRBJ2-2 and V is TRBV28, with 8 bases aligning to TRBD1. Losses at the gene ends were 6 bases for V and 6 bases for J; bases not matched to a gene: 6. There are 14 residues in the CDR3. CDR1 and CDR2 from the germline V gene are MDHEN and SYDVKM. CDR3 sequence: CASRKTGDAGELFF. CDR3 DNA: TGTGCCAGCAGAAAGACAGGGGACGCCGGGGAGCTGTTTTTT.

This chain uses TRBV5-5 with TRBJ1-1, with D unclear. Germline CDR1 reads SGHKS; CDR2 reads YYEKEE (reference sequence). The CDR3 has 14 amino acids. V lost 2 bases, J lost 1 base, and 9 bases lay in between. CDR3 loop: CASSLDNPNTEAFF. In DNA form, the CDR3 reads TGTGCCAGCAGCTTAGACAACCCGAACACTGAAGCTTTCTTT.

The chain uses TRBV30 and TRBJ1-2; 9 bases line up with TRBD1. Germline-derived CDR1 and CDR2 are GTSNPN and SVGIG (reference sequence). The length of the CDR3 is 13 residues. V was pared by 5 bases and J by 2 bases, with 3 bases of the junction left unmatched. The CDR3 nucleotides read TGTGCCTGGGACAGGGGGGCCAACTATGGCTACACCTTC. It specifies CAWDRGANYGYTF.

V is TRBV6-2 or TRBV6-3 and J is TRBJ2-3; 7 bases align to TRBD2. This CDR3 region has 16 residues. The germline gives CDR1 MNHEY, CDR2 SVGEGT. With 6 bases clipped from V and 6 bases from J, the junction kept 15 bases outside the gene matches. In DNA, the CDR3 is TGTGCCAGCAGCCCTCCGGGGAGCGGGAATGCCGATACGCAGTATTTT. Residues: CASSPPGSGNADTQYF.

This clonotype was recorded many times. This chain connects TRBV6-5 to TRBJ2-5; D perhaps matches TRBD2 (6 bases). Trimming took off 5 bases at V and 4 bases at J, with 11 bases between the two ends. CDR1 is MNHEY and CDR2 is SVGAGI in the germline V gene. The CDR3 spans 13 residues. The CDR3 nucleotides read TGTGCCAGCAGTGGGCTAGCGTCAGAGACCCAGTACTTC. It encodes CASSGLASETQYF.

This clonotype came up many times. This chain links TRBV5-1 with TRBJ1-4; maybe TRBD1 (6 bases). V gave up 2 bases and J gave up 8 bases, with 10 bases separating them. This CDR3 has 13 amino acids. Germline CDR1 and CDR2: SGHRS and YFSETQ. The DNA of the CDR3 is TGCGCCAGCAGCTTACAGGGTAACGAAAAACTGTTTTTT. Amino acid sequence: CASSLQGNEKLFF.

The table lists this clonotype with many counts. The chain couples TRBV3-1 to TRBJ2-5; D might be TRBD2 (5 bases). Germline V gene sequence: CDR1 LGHDT, CDR2 YNNKEL (reference sequence). The V gene lost 0 bases and the J gene lost 5 bases, with 10 bases spanning the gap. This CDR3 comprises 14 residues. CDR3 region: CASSQEAGHETQYF. DNA of the CDR3: TGTGCCAGCAGCCAAGAGGCGGGTCACGAGACCCAGTACTTC.

The gene calls are TRBV12-3 or TRBV12-4 and TRBJ1-4; 8 bases are a match to TRBD1. The CDR3 has 15 amino acids. The trim removed 6 bases at V and 6 bases at J, leaving 9 bases unmatched. The CDR3 DNA reads as TGTGCCAGCAGGCTAAGACAGGGGCAGTATGAAAAACTGTTTTTT. This translates into CASRLRQGQYEKLFF.

The sample holds many counts of this clonotype. V gene TRBV27 combines with J gene TRBJ1-2; no firm D call. The CDR3 consists of 13 residues. Per the germline V gene, CDR1 is MNHEY and CDR2 is SMNVEV (reference sequence). The V end lost 3 bases, the J end lost 6 bases, and 11 bases lay between the germline ends. This chain's CDR3 is CASSFPGSHGYTF. CDR3 coding DNA: TGTGCCAGCAGTTTCCCCGGGTCGCATGGCTACACCTTC.

The chain employs TRBV12-3 or TRBV12-4 and TRBJ2-5; D gene ambiguous. This CDR3 region has 15 residues. Trimming pared 5 bases from V and 2 bases from J, leaving 15 bases between. Written as DNA, the CDR3 is TGTGCCAGCAGTCCCTCCGCGACTGAGCAAGAGACCCAGTACTTC. It yields the protein CASSPSATEQETQYF.

V usage is TRBV20-1 and J usage is TRBJ2-3; 12 bases are shared with TRBD1. Germline V gene data show CDR1 as DFQATT and CDR2 as SNEGSKA (reference sequence). The V gene end was trimmed by 8 bases and the J gene end by 6 bases; junction bases not matched to a gene: 12. The CDR3 covers 15 residues. CDR3 DNA: TGCAGTTCAAACCCCCGGGACAGGGGGCCGGATACGCAGTATTTT. Protein product: CSSNPRDRGPDTQYF.

This clonotype turned up a few times. The chain couples TRBV25-1 to TRBJ1-6, with 7 positions matching TRBD1. Germline CDR1 reads MGHDK; CDR2 reads SYGVNS. V shed 4 bases and J 9 bases; nucleotides not matched to a gene: 9. The CDR3 has 15 amino acids. The CDR3 region has the DNA TGTGCCAGCAGTGGTTACGAGGGGGCGAGTTCACCCCTCCACTTT. This codes for CASSGYEGASSPLHF.

The genes are TRBV6-5 and TRBJ2-4; D is perhaps TRBD1 (5 bases). This CDR3 has 16 amino acids. Trimming shortened V by 6 bases and J by 0 bases, and 15 bases separated the two germline ends. From germline, CDR1 is MNHEY and CDR2 SVGAGI. CDR3 sequence: CASSLWTQLAKNIQYF. The CDR3 DNA reads TGTGCCAGCAGCCTCTGGACACAATTAGCCAAAAACATTCAGTACTTC.

CDR3 DNA: TGTGCCAGCAGTGGTCAGGGGTACCAAGAGACCCAGTACTTC. Translated, it gives CASSGQGYQETQYF. This sequence joins TRBV25-1 and TRBJ2-5; D possibly corresponds to TRBD1 (6 bases). The CDR3 length is 14 residues. Germline loops: CDR1 MGHDK, CDR2 SYGVNS. The V end lost 4 bases, the J end lost 0 bases, and 9 bases lay between the germline ends.

The chain couples TRBV5-6 to TRBJ1-1; a possible D gene is TRBD1 (6 bases). The V end was cut by 0 bases, the J end by 4 bases, with 10 bases between. The CDR3 contains 14 residues. CDR1 is SGHDT and CDR2 is YYEEEE in the germline V gene. CDR3 sequence reads: CASSLENRATEAFF. The CDR3 DNA reads TGTGCCAGCAGCTTGGAGAACAGGGCCACTGAAGCTTTCTTT.